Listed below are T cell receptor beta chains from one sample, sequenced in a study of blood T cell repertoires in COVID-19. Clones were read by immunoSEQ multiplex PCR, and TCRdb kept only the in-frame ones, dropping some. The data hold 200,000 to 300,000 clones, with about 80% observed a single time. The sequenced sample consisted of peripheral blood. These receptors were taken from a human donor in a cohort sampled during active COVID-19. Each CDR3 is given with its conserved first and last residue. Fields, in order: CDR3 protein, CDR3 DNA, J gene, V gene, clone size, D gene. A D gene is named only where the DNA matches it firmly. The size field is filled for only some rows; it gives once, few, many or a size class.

CDR3: CASSFRSGPLMHEQFF
DNA: TGTGCCAGCAGTTTTAGGAGCGGCCCTTTGATGCATGAGCAGTTCTTC
J: TRBJ2-1
V: TRBV27
size: -
D: -

CDR3: CASSQEKTGGGYGYTF
DNA: TGTGCCAGCAGCCAAGAAAAAACAGGGGGAGGCTATGGCTACACCTTC
J: TRBJ1-2
V: TRBV4-2
size: few
D: TRBD1

CDR3: CASSPGGITEAFF
DNA: TGCGCCAGCAGCCCTGGGGGGATTACTGAAGCTTTCTTT
J: TRBJ1-1
V: TRBV5-1
size: -
D: -

CDR3: CASSGAEGYTF
DNA: TGTGCCAGCAGTGGTGCGGAGGGCTACACCTTC
J: TRBJ1-2
V: TRBV25-1
size: few
D: -

CDR3: CASAGQGLFNYGYTF
DNA: TGCGCCAGCGCAGGACAGGGGCTTTTTAACTATGGCTACACCTTC
J: TRBJ1-2
V: TRBV5-1
size: -
D: TRBD1

CDR3: CASSLQGNEQYF
DNA: TGCGCCAGCAGCTTACAGGGCAATGAGCAGTACTTC
J: TRBJ2-7
V: TRBV5-1
size: -
D: -

CDR3: CASSSGTSAYGNEQFF
DNA: TGTGCCAGCTCATCAGGGACTAGCGCTTATGGGAATGAGCAGTTCTTC
J: TRBJ2-1
V: TRBV18
size: -
D: TRBD2

CDR3: CASSPSGNPTDTQYF
DNA: TGTGCCAGCAGCCCCAGCGGGAACCCCACAGATACGCAGTATTTT
J: TRBJ2-3
V: TRBV5-8
size: -
D: TRBD2

CDR3: CASSFAPPSTGGGYGYTF
DNA: TGTGCCAGCAGTTTCGCCCCCCCCTCGACAGGGGGAGGGTATGGCTACACCTTC
J: TRBJ1-2
V: TRBV28
size: -
D: TRBD1

CDR3: CASTQQPGRGETQYF
DNA: TGTGCCAGCACTCAACAACCAGGGAGGGGAGAGACCCAGTACTTC
J: TRBJ2-5
V: TRBV6-5
size: -
D: TRBD2

CDR3: CASSPTGGAGNIQYF
DNA: TGTGCCAGCTCACCGACAGGGGGCGCGGGAAACATTCAGTACTTC
J: TRBJ2-4
V: TRBV18
size: -
D: TRBD1

CDR3: CASSSPSSYEQYF
DNA: TGTGCCAGCAGCTCCCCTAGCTCCTACGAGCAGTACTTC
J: TRBJ2-7
V: TRBV7-2
size: -
D: -

CDR3: CSASGTTEKLFF
DNA: TGCAGTGCCAGTGGGACAACAGAAAAACTGTTTTTT
J: TRBJ1-4
V: TRBV20-1
size: -
D: -

CDR3: CASTILQGPLHF
DNA: TGTGCCAGCACCATACTACAGGGCCCCCTCCACTTT
J: TRBJ1-6
V: TRBV7-2
size: -
D: -

CDR3: CASSLTTSGSGELFF
DNA: TGTGCCAGCAGCTTAACGACCAGCGGGTCCGGGGAGCTGTTTTTT
J: TRBJ2-2
V: TRBV7-3
size: -
D: -

CDR3: CASSMGTGPEKLFF
DNA: TGTGCCAGTAGTATGGGAACAGGCCCTGAAAAACTGTTTTTT
J: TRBJ1-4
V: TRBV19
size: -
D: -

CDR3: CASDMRGTEAFF
DNA: TGTGCCAGCGACATGCGGGGGACTGAAGCTTTCTTT
J: TRBJ1-1
V: TRBV19
size: -
D: -

CDR3: CASSQPLGGVGDQPQHF
DNA: TGTGCCAGCAGCCAACCGTTAGGGGGGGTCGGGGATCAGCCCCAGCATTTT
J: TRBJ1-5
V: TRBV4-2
size: -
D: -

CDR3: CASSSGQGGATNEKLFF
DNA: TGTGCCAGCAGCTCGGGACAGGGAGGAGCAACTAATGAAAAACTGTTTTTT
J: TRBJ1-4
V: TRBV7-8
size: -
D: TRBD1

CDR3: CASSPPRWELFF
DNA: TGTGCCAGCAGTCCCCCCCGTTGGGAGCTGTTTTTT
J: TRBJ2-2
V: TRBV6-2/TRBV6-3
size: -
D: -

CDR3: CASSAREGQGNEQFF
DNA: TGTGCCAGCAGCGCTCGGGAGGGCCAGGGCAATGAGCAGTTCTTC
J: TRBJ2-1
V: TRBV2
size: -
D: TRBD2

CDR3: CASSLALAGGRNEQFF
DNA: TGTGCTAGCAGCTTAGCGTTGGCGGGAGGGAGGAATGAGCAGTTCTTC
J: TRBJ2-1
V: TRBV7-7
size: -
D: TRBD2

CDR3: CASSRGQPANYGYTF
DNA: TGTGCCAGTAGTCGGGGACAGCCAGCTAACTATGGCTACACCTTC
J: TRBJ1-2
V: TRBV19
size: -
D: TRBD1

CDR3: CASSLQSDNNEQYF
DNA: TGTGCCAGCTCGCTGCAATCTGATAACAACGAGCAGTACTTC
J: TRBJ2-7
V: TRBV18
size: -
D: -

CDR3: CASSLPGQGNTIYF
DNA: TGTGCCAGCAGTTTACCGGGACAAGGAAACACCATATATTTT
J: TRBJ1-3
V: TRBV28
size: -
D: -

CDR3: CASSFWGSGGPYGELFF
DNA: TGTGCCAGCAGCTTTTGGGGATCCGGGGGACCCTACGGGGAGCTGTTTTTT
J: TRBJ2-2
V: TRBV11-2
size: -
D: -

CDR3: CASSLVGTGDSYEQYF
DNA: TGTGCCAGCAGCTTAGTGGGGACAGGGGACTCCTACGAGCAGTACTTC
J: TRBJ2-7
V: TRBV11-2
size: -
D: TRBD1

CDR3: CASSPGQGFAEAFF
DNA: TGTGCCAGCAGTCCTGGACAGGGGTTCGCTGAAGCTTTCTTT
J: TRBJ1-1
V: TRBV6-5
size: -
D: TRBD1

CDR3: CASSSGQTYEQYF
DNA: TGTGCCAGCTCAAGCGGACAGACCTACGAGCAGTACTTC
J: TRBJ2-7
V: TRBV18
size: -
D: -

CDR3: CASSFRRGQATNEKLFF
DNA: TGCGCCAGCAGCTTTCGACGGGGACAAGCAACTAATGAAAAACTGTTTTTT
J: TRBJ1-4
V: TRBV5-1
size: -
D: -

CDR3: CASSYQGRAGELFF
DNA: TGTGCCAGCAGTTACCAGGGGCGAGCCGGGGAGCTGTTTTTT
J: TRBJ2-2
V: TRBV6-5
size: few
D: -

CDR3: CASSLWFWDWLKYGYTF
DNA: TGTGCCAGCAGTTTATGGTTTTGGGACTGGCTAAAGTATGGCTACACCTTC
J: TRBJ1-2
V: TRBV28
size: once
D: -

CDR3: CASSHQGYGANVLTF
DNA: TGTGCCAGTAGCCACCAGGGATACGGGGCCAACGTCCTGACTTTC
J: TRBJ2-6
V: TRBV19
size: once
D: -

CDR3: CASSYVGIGRNIQYF
DNA: TGTGCCAGCAGTTACGTTGGCATTGGCAGAAACATTCAGTACTTC
J: TRBJ2-4
V: TRBV6-2/TRBV6-3
size: -
D: -

CDR3: CASSPRTSGSWDTQYF
DNA: TGTGCCAGCAGCCCCCGGACTAGCGGGAGTTGGGATACGCAGTATTTT
J: TRBJ2-3
V: TRBV9
size: -
D: TRBD2

CDR3: CASSTDLNYGYTF
DNA: TGTGCCAGTAGTACAGACCTAAACTATGGCTACACCTTC
J: TRBJ1-2
V: TRBV19
size: -
D: -

CDR3: CASRKRGSVAEVEVSSTDTQYF
DNA: TGTGCCAGCAGGAAAAGGGGTTCGGTAGCGGAGGTTGAAGTTTCGAGCACAGATACGCAGTATTTT
J: TRBJ2-3
V: TRBV2
size: -
D: -